In this sample, the clone carrying this T cell receptor (beta chain) turned up many times. Unique molecular identifiers were added to individual cDNA molecules. Via MiXCR, TCRdb re-called the 5' RACE reads, giving one row per CDR3 protein. The sample has under 50,000 distinct CDR3 sequences; 3.5% to 4.5% are singletons. The data belong to a study of early T cells in non-severe SARS-CoV-2 infection. The wider study: Alpha and beta chains were unpaired, from unsorted whole-blood bulk RNA.

The sequenced sample consisted of whole blood. This sequence originates from an adult who was a healthcare worker with PCR-confirmed SARS-CoV-2 infection or an uninfected control (not recorded which).

The CDR3 here is CASSPPGLDIPGELFF. CDR3 coding DNA: TGTGCCAGCAGCCCCCCCGGACTAGATATCCCCGGGGAGCTGTTTTTT. V gene TRBV11-2 combines with J gene TRBJ2-2; 7 bases are shared with TRBD2. This CDR3 contains 16 residues. The ends lost 5 bases at V and 6 bases at J; junction bases unmatched: 12. Germline CDR1 SGHAT, CDR2 FQNNGV. Looking up the rest from reference TRBV11-2 and TRBJ2-2 gives the full variable domain: EAGVAQSPRYKIIEKRQSVAFWCNPISGHATLYWYQQILGQGPKLLIQFQNNGVVDDSQLPKDRFSAERLKGVDSTLKIQPAKLEDSAVYLCASSPPGLDIPGELFFGEGSRLTVL.